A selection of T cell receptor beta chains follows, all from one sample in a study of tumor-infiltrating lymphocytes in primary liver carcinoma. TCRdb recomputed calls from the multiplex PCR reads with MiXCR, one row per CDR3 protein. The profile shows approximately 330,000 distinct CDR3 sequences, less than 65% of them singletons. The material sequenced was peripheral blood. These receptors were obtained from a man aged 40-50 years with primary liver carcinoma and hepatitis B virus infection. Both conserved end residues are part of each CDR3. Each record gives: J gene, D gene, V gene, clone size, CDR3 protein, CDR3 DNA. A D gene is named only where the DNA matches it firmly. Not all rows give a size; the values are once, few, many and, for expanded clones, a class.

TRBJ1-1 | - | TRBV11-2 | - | CVSSSSSGGTEAFF | TGTGTCAGCAGCTCAAGTTCAGGAGGCACTGAAGCTTTCTTT
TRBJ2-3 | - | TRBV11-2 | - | CAISFQIAGGADTQYF | TGTGCCATCAGCTTTCAAATAGCAGGAGGTGCAGATACGCAGTATTTT
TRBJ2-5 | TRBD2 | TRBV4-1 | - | CASSQTGLEEQGTQYF | TGCGCCAGCAGCCAGACGGGACTAGAGGAACAAGGGACCCAGTACTTC
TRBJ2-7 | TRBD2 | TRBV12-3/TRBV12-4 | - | CASSPGWASGIISQYF | TGTGCCAGCAGCCCGGGGTGGGCTAGCGGGATTATTTCGCAGTACTTC
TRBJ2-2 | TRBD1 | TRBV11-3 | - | CASSLQAVGQGNAEELFF | TGTGCCAGCAGCCTGCAAGCCGTGGGACAGGGGAATGCCGAGGAGCTGTTTTTT
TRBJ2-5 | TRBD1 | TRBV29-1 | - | CSVEMERGRFETQCF | TGCAGCGTTGAAATGGAGAGGGGGCGGTTTGAGACCCAGTGCTTC
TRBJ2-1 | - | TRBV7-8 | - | CASSASTGSYNEWFF | TGTGCCAGCAGCGCCTCGACAGGCTCCTACAATGAGTGGTTCTTC
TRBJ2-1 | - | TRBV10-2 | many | CASSLTAHNEQFF | TGCGCCAGCAGTCTGACAGCCCACAATGAGCAGTTCTTC
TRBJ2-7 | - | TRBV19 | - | CASSITNSYEQYF | TGTGCCAGTAGTATAACTAACAGCTACGAGCAGTACTTC
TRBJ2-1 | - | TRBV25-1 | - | CASSGPGQSSYNEQFF | TGCGCCAGCAGTGGCCCTGGACAGAGCTCCTACAATGAGCAGTTCTTC
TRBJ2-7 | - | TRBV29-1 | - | CSVAQLAEAGQYF | TGCAGCGTTGCGCAGTTAGCGGAAGCCGGGCAGTACTTC
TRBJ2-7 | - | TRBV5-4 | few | CASSLDPGLSNEQYF | TGTGCCAGCAGCTTGGACCCGGGACTTTCCAACGAGCAGTACTTC
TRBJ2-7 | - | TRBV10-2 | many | CASSVLSQGEQYF | TGCGCCAGCAGTGTCCTCTCACAGGGCGAGCAGTACTTC
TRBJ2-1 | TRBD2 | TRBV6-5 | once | CASSYGPAGDGPYNEQFF | TGTGCCAGCAGTTACGGGCCGGCGGGAGACGGACCCTACAATGAACAGTTCTTC
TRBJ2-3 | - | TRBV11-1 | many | CASSLGERDTQYF | TGTGCCAGCAGCTTAGGGGAGCGTGATACGCAGTATTTT
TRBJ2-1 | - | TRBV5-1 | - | CASSGGQRSNKQFF | TGCGCCAGCAGCGGTGGACAGAGGAGCAATAAGCAGTTCTTC
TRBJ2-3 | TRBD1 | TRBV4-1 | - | CVSSLLGQGTDTQYF | TGCGTCAGCAGCCTTTTGGGACAGGGAACAGATACGCAGTATTTT
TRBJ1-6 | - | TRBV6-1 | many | CASSGRSYNSPLHF | TGTGCCAGCAGTGGGAGGAGTTATAATTCACCCCTCCACTTT
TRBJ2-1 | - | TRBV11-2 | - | CASSLVQGWNEQFF | TGTGCCAGCAGCTTAGTCCAGGGTTGGAATGAGCAGTTCTTC
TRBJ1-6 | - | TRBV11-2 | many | CASSYTVVLSSYNSPLHF | TGTGCCAGCAGCTACACTGTGGTCCTCAGCTCCTATAATTCACCCCTCCACTTT
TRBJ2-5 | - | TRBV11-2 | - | CVSSGPRQILETQYF | TGTGTCAGCAGCGGTCCGAGACAGATCTTAGAGACCCAGTACTTC
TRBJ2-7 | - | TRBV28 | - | CASSSGGVEGGWYEQYF | TGTGCCAGCAGTTCCGGAGGGGTGGAGGGGGGTTGGTACGAGCAGTACTTC
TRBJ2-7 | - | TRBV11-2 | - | CASSFMGKDELYF | TGTGCCAGCAGCTTTATGGGGAAGGACGAGCTGTACTTC
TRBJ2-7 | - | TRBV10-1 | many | CASSESNRYEQYF | TGCGCCAGCAGTGAGTCGAACCGATACGAGCAGTACTTC
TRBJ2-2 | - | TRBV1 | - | CTSSHRLARNTGELFF | TGCACCAGCAGCCACAGACTAGCGAGGAACACCGGGGAGCTGTTTTTT
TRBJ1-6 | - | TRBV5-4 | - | CASSLGRSNSPLHF | TGTGCCAGCAGCTTAGGCCGGAGTAATTCACCCCTCCACTTT
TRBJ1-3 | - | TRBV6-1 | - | CASTITVQGTIYF | TGTGCCAGCACTATTACAGTGCAGGGCACCATATATTTT
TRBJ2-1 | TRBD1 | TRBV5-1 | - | CASSPLGTGGTYNEQFF | TGCGCCAGCAGCCCCCTTGGGACAGGGGGCACCTACAATGAGCAGTTCTTC
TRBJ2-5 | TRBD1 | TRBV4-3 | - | CASSQDRCQETQYF | TGCGCCAGCAGCCAGGACAGGTGCCAAGAGACCCAGTACTTC